These 22 T cell receptor beta chains originate from one sample sequenced in a study of T cell changes during pregnancy in multiple sclerosis. TCRdb's table, derived via immunoSEQ multiplex PCR, lists solely in-frame clones and lacks some. The sample lists some 80,000 clones; 85% to 95% were seen once. Material: peripheral blood, obtained in the first trimester of pregnancy. The receptors derive from a female donor with multiple sclerosis, enrolled in a pregnancy study.

This clone was observed once. The chain employs TRBV6-1 and TRBJ2-5; 9 nucleotides match TRBD1. This CDR3 spans 15 amino acids. V lost 7 bases to trimming and J lost 2 bases; unmatched junction nucleotides: 8. Germline V CDR1 and CDR2: MNHNS, SASEGT. The chain's CDR3 is CASNMPGQGQETQYF. CDR3 DNA sequence: TGTGCCAGCAATATGCCGGGACAGGGACAAGAGACCCAGTACTTC.

The chain couples TRBV7-2 to TRBJ2-7; TRBD1 agrees at 8 bases. The CDR3 sequence is 17 residues long. After removal of 4 bases from V and 4 bases from J, the junction contained 15 bases not matched to a gene. Per germline, CDR1 SGHTA and CDR2 FQGNSA. The CDR3 sequence: CASSSKGTGRRSYEQYF. In DNA form, the CDR3 reads TGTGCCAGCAGCTCCAAGGGGACAGGCCGACGGTCGTACGAGCAGTACTTC.

The genes are TRBV15 and TRBJ2-3; TRBD1 matches 10 bases. This CDR3 is 16 amino acids long. The germline gives CDR1 LNHNV, CDR2 YYDKDF (reference sequence). The V and J ends lost 5 bases and 3 bases, in that order; junction bases with no gene match: 8. The CDR3 is CATSPGQGWSTDTQYF. DNA for the CDR3: TGTGCCACCAGCCCGGGACAGGGGTGGAGTACAGATACGCAGTATTTT.

CDR3 DNA: TGTGCCAGCAGTTTAGGGGTGGAAGGAAACACCATATATTTT. It specifies CASSLGVEGNTIYF. This chain uses TRBV2 with TRBJ1-3; D perhaps matches TRBD1 (5 bases). The CDR3 loop spans 14 amino acids. Germline values: CDR1 SNHLY, CDR2 FYNNEI. Trimming took off 5 bases at V and 4 bases at J, with 12 bases between the two ends.

The CDR3 loop reads CASSPRNGETQYF. The CDR3, as DNA: TGTGCCAGCAGCCCGAGGAATGGGGAGACCCAGTACTTC. The rearrangement links TRBV7-6 to TRBJ2-5; D is unclear. V was clipped by 5 bases and J by 5 bases, with 12 bases between them. The CDR3 is made up of 13 amino acids. Germline assignment: CDR1 SGHVS and CDR2 FNYEAQ.

This sequence joins TRBV11-2 and TRBJ2-5, with 9 bases aligning to TRBD2. J lost 4 bases, V lost 5 bases, and 17 bases had no gene match. The CDR3 length is 18 residues. CDR1 and CDR2 (germline): SGHAT, FQNNGV. This CDR3 is CASSAVPRASGAGETQYF. CDR3 coding DNA: TGTGCCAGCAGCGCAGTCCCGAGGGCTAGCGGGGCGGGAGAGACCCAGTACTTC.

This chain links TRBV7-9 with TRBJ2-1; D might be TRBD2 (6 bases). The germline V gene has CDR1 SEHNR and CDR2 FQNEAQ (reference sequence). The CDR3 sequence is 17 residues long. V was cut by 4 bases and J by 5 bases, with 21 bases left in between. The CDR3, as DNA: TGTGCCAGCAGCTCCCCACTAGCCCACAAAACCGACAATGAGCAGTTCTTC. This gives the protein CASSSPLAHKTDNEQFF.

The chain carries TRBV7-2 and TRBJ2-7, with D perhaps matching TRBD1 (6 bases). V lost 6 bases and J 1 base, leaving 10 bases between the germline ends. Per germline, CDR1 SGHTA and CDR2 FQGNSA. The CDR3 is 13 residues long. CDR3 bases: TGTGCCAGCAGGCGGACAGCTTCCTACGAGCAGTACTTC. Amino acid sequence: CASRRTASYEQYF.

DNA for the CDR3: TGCAGCGTGGGGACAGGAAGCACAGATACGCAGTATTTT. This codes for CSVGTGSTDTQYF. This chain connects TRBV29-1 to TRBJ2-3, with 8 bases matching TRBD1. Germline CDR1 is SQVTM and CDR2 is ANQGSEA. This CDR3 comprises 13 residues. The V gene end was trimmed by 6 bases and the J gene end by 0 bases; junction bases not matched to a gene: 2.

The genes are TRBV30 and TRBJ2-2; D is possibly TRBD2 (5 bases). V was clipped by 0 bases and J by 1 base, with 6 bases between them. This CDR3 is 14 amino acids long. Looked up from germline, CDR1 is GTSNPN and CDR2 is SVGIG (reference sequence). CDR3 nucleotide sequence: TGTGCCTGGAGTGTACTAGAGAACACCGGGGAGCTGTTTTTT. Residues: CAWSVLENTGELFF.

The rearrangement joins TRBV7-2 to TRBJ1-2; TRBD1 agrees at 7 bases. From germline, CDR1 is SGHTA and CDR2 FQGNSA. Germline trimming cut 4 bases from V and 1 base from J; bases unmatched to any gene: 3. The CDR3 runs to 14 residues. The CDR3 spells CASSSGGRNYGYTF. The CDR3 bases are TGTGCCAGCAGCTCAGGGGGGCGTAACTATGGCTACACCTTC.

This chain joins TRBV19 and TRBJ2-3, with TRBD2 matching 7 bases. Per the germline V gene, CDR1 is LNHDA and CDR2 is SQIVND (reference sequence). The CDR3 extends over 16 amino acids. V trimming: 3 bases; J trimming: 2 bases; junction bases outside the gene matches: 8. CDR3 residues: CASSISGVYNTDTQYF. For the CDR3, the DNA is TGTGCCAGTAGTATCAGCGGGGTCTATAACACAGATACGCAGTATTTT. The whole variable domain, remainder taken from reference TRBV19 and TRBJ2-3, is DGGITQSPKYLFRKEGQNVTLSCEQNLNHDAMYWYRQDPGQGLRLIYYSQIVNDFQKGDIAEGYSVSREKKESFPLTVTSAQKNPTAFYLCASSISGVYNTDTQYFGPGTRLTVL.

V is TRBV7-2 and J is TRBJ2-5; the match to TRBD2 covers 8 bases. This CDR3 has 14 residues. After removal of 5 bases from V and 4 bases from J, the junction contained 6 bases not matched to a gene. CDR1 and CDR2 from the germline V gene are SGHTA and FQGNSA. The CDR3 sequence is CASSPGRAAETQYF. The CDR3 DNA reads TGTGCCAGCAGCCCCGGGAGGGCGGCAGAGACCCAGTACTTC.

The V gene is TRBV5-1, the J gene TRBJ1-1, with 8 bases that match TRBD1. The CDR3 contains 14 residues. CDR1 SGHRS and CDR2 YFSETQ come from the germline V gene. V lost 5 bases, J lost 6 bases, and 9 bases stayed unmatched. Written as DNA, the CDR3 is TGCGCCAGCAGGCATACAGGGGGGGAACCTGAAGCTTTCTTT. This sequence encodes CASRHTGGEPEAFF.

This clone was seen only once. CDR3 in DNA: TGTGCCAGCAGCGAAGGGGGGGGCCTGGGGGGCTACACCTTC. It translates to CASSEGGGLGGYTF. The genes are TRBV25-1 and TRBJ1-2; tentative D call: TRBD1 (6 bases). Trimming took 6 bases from V and 8 from J, leaving 19 bases between them. Germline CDR1 MGHDK, CDR2 SYGVNS. The CDR3 loop spans 14 amino acids.

CDR3 bases: TGTGCCAGCAGCTTCTCCGGGGTTCGGGACACCATATATTTT. It codes for CASSFSGVRDTIYF. The chain employs TRBV5-4 and TRBJ1-3; no definite D call. Trimming took off 2 bases at V and 8 bases at J, with 14 bases between the two ends. The CDR3 extends over 14 amino acids. Germline V gene sequence: CDR1 SGHNT, CDR2 YYREEE (reference sequence). The full variable domain, rest sourced from reference TRBV5-4 and TRBJ1-3, is ETGVTQSPTHLIKTRGQQVTLRCSSQSGHNTVSWYQQALGQGPQFIFQYYREEENGRGNFPPRFSGLQFPNYSSELNVNALELDDSALYLCASSFSGVRDTIYFGEGSWLTVV.

This rearrangement joins TRBV5-1 to TRBJ1-6; TRBD1 aligns across 7 bases. The CDR3 sequence is 16 residues long. Germline V lookup: CDR1 SGHRS, CDR2 YFSETQ. J lost 3 bases, V lost 3 bases, and 6 bases had no gene match. The CDR3 DNA sequence: TGCGCCAGCAGCTCGGGTGGACAGGTCTATAATTCACCCCTCCACTTT. Translated: CASSSGGQVYNSPLHF.

V is TRBV11-3 and J is TRBJ2-5; 9 nucleotides line up with TRBD2. V shed 5 bases and J 4 bases; nucleotides not matched to a gene: 5. Germline CDR1 is SGHNT and CDR2 is YENEEA. The CDR3 covers 14 residues. The CDR3: CASSPGTSLETQYF. As DNA, the CDR3 is TGTGCCAGCAGCCCGGGGACTAGCCTAGAGACCCAGTACTTC.

The genes are TRBV5-1 and TRBJ2-5; 10 bases map to TRBD1. The CDR3 totals 15 residues. In germline, CDR1 is SGHRS, CDR2 YFSETQ. Losses at the gene ends were 3 bases for V and 5 bases for J; bases not matched to a gene: 7. DNA of the CDR3: TGCGCCAGCAGCTCGGCCCCGGGACAGGGGGAGACCCAGTACTTC. Translation gives CASSSAPGQGETQYF.

The V and J genes are TRBV27 and TRBJ1-4; D may be TRBD1 (6 bases). CDR3 length equals 14 residues. Germline lookup yields CDR1 MNHEY and CDR2 SMNVEV (reference sequence). V lost 6 bases and J 6 bases, leaving 14 bases between the germline ends. The CDR3 loop reads CASRPTGNYEKLFF. CDR3 coding DNA: TGTGCCAGCAGGCCAACAGGGAATTATGAAAAACTGTTTTTT.

The chain uses TRBV6-6 and TRBJ2-7; D possibly corresponds to TRBD1 (6 bases). V was trimmed by 2 bases and J by 4 bases, leaving 9 bases between them. This CDR3 spans 13 amino acids. Germline-derived CDR1 and CDR2 are MNHNY and SVGAGI (reference sequence). CDR3 sequence: CASSYDRLYEQYF. The CDR3 coding sequence is TGTGCCAGCAGTTACGACAGGCTATACGAGCAGTACTTC.

CDR3 nucleotides: TGTGCCAGCAGCTTAGGGGACAGGGTTGGGGAGACCCAGTACTTC. This codes for CASSLGDRVGETQYF. The J gene is TRBJ2-5, the V gene TRBV11-2; 9 bases agree with TRBD1. The CDR3 is 15 amino acids. CDR1 is SGHAT and CDR2 is FQNNGV in the germline V gene. The J segment lost 5 bases and the V segment lost 1 base, leaving 5 bases of the junction unmatched. The variable domain in full, with the rest retrieved from reference TRBV11-2 and TRBJ2-5, is EAGVAQSPRYKIIEKRQSVAFWCNPISGHATLYWYQQILGQGPKLLIQFQNNGVVDDSQLPKDRFSAERLKGVDSTLKIQPAKLEDSAVYLCASSLGDRVGETQYFGPGTRLLVL.